The sequence of this TCR beta chain was determined in a study of cytomegalovirus exposure and HLA in healthy donors. On the study more broadly: A preliminary data release comprised roughly 85 million unique TCRs obtained from HLA-typed donors. The study's findings and limits: TCR beta V- and J-gene trimming, according to a later analysis, was linked to a missense DCLRE1C variant. The investigators catalogued 164 TCR beta chains as cytomegalovirus-associated.

This clone was recorded once. What it binds is unknown. V was trimmed by 5 bases and J by 6 bases, leaving 13 bases between them. The CDR3 is made up of 13 amino acids. Germline V lookup: CDR1 SEHNR, CDR2 FQNEAQ (reference sequence). PCR primers comprised 60 Vbeta and 13 Jbeta primers. Data came from immunoSEQ multiplex PCR; TCRdb stores just in-frame clones and leaves some out. Among 150,000 to 180,000 clones listed, about 84% were seen once. The chain combines TRBV7-9 with TRBJ1-2; TRBD1 might be the D (5 bases). The TCR originated in a woman in her thirties or forties in good health and CMV-seropositive. The specimen was PBMCs. The DNA for the CDR3 is TGTGCCAGCAGCCCCGGGGGGACGGATGGCTACACCTTC. Translation: CASSPGGTDGYTF.